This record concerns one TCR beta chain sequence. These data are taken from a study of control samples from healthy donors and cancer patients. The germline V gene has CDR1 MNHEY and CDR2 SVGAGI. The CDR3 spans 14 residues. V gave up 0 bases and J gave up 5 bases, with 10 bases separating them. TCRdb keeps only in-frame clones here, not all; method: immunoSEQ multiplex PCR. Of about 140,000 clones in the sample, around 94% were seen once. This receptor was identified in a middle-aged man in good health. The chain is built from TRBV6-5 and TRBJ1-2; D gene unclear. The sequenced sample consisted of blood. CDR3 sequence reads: CASSYSPLSYGYTF. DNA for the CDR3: TGTGCCAGCAGTTACTCTCCACTGTCGTATGGCTACACCTTC.